This T cell receptor beta chain is drawn from a study of blood T cell repertoires in COVID-19. About the research overall: Samples of COVID-19 (acute and convalescent) were obtained from the United States, Italy and Spain. T cells, B-cell-depleted T cells, or PBMCs provided the cDNA or gDNA that served as material.

With 5 bases clipped from V and 1 base from J, the junction kept 9 bases outside the gene matches. The CDR3 runs 16 residues. CDR1 is MDHEN and CDR2 is SYDVKM in the germline V gene. In the original analysis: Amplification of reference gene primers provided the estimated nucleated cell counts. TCRdb's table, derived via immunoSEQ multiplex PCR, lists solely in-frame clones and lacks some. Clonal size and the V and J genes are those of that table, whereas D and trimming came from the DNA. The sample contains roughly 190,000 clones, approximately 80% of which appear only once. This sequence originates from a woman between 50 and 59 years old with active or convalescent COVID-19. The sequencing input was peripheral blood. The chain joins TRBV28 to TRBJ2-3; 7 positions agree with TRBD1. Here the CDR3 reads CASSPGTAGGTDTQYF. The CDR3 nucleotides are TGTGCCAGCAGTCCGGGGACAGCCGGGGGCACAGATACGCAGTATTTT.